The 14 T cell receptor beta chains in this list originate from one sample, sequenced in a study of CD8 T cells in ankylosing spondylitis. TCRdb itself ran the 5' RACE reads through MiXCR, one entry per CDR3 protein. The sample shows about 360,000 distinct CDR3 sequences, about 14% of them seen only once. Input material: blood, either unsorted or a sorted T cell fraction (not recorded which). The receptors come from a male donor with ankylosing spondylitis or in good health (not recorded which).

CDR3 in DNA: TGTGCCAGCAGTGAAGCGGGCTGGCGGGAGCAGTTCTTC. As protein: CASSEAGWREQFF. V is TRBV6-1 and J is TRBJ2-1; D is uncertain. Per germline, CDR1 MNHNS and CDR2 SASEGT. With 0 bases removed from V and 10 bases from J, the gap between germline ends came to 10 bases. The CDR3 has 13 amino acids.

In this sample, this clonotype turned up a few times. J is TRBJ2-1 and V is TRBV2, with TRBD1 matching over 8 bases. The CDR3 is 15 residues long. Losses at the gene ends were 1 base for V and 4 bases for J; bases not matched to a gene: 3. CDR1 and CDR2 (germline): SNHLY, FYNNEI. CDR3 in amino acids: CASSEGGDRYNEQFF. The CDR3 nucleotides are TGTGCCAGCAGTGAAGGAGGGGACAGGTACAATGAGCAGTTCTTC.

This chain joins TRBV10-3 and TRBJ2-7; D not resolved. V lost 2 bases and J 0 bases, leaving 11 bases between the germline ends. This CDR3 region has 15 residues. Germline CDR1 is ENHRY and CDR2 is SYGVKD. The CDR3 sequence: CAISEGPQISYEQYF. The CDR3, as DNA: TGTGCCATCAGTGAGGGTCCACAGATCTCCTACGAGCAGTACTTC.

This rearrangement joins TRBV20-1 to TRBJ1-2; TRBD1 matches at 7 bases. V shed 0 bases, J shed 7 bases, and the junction held 5 bases outside the gene matches. Germline CDR1 is DFQATT and CDR2 is SNEGSKA (reference sequence). This CDR3 contains 13 residues. The CDR3 sequence: CSARDQGEAGYTF. The CDR3 coding sequence is TGCAGTGCTAGAGATCAGGGGGAAGCTGGCTACACCTTC.

This clonotype was picked up a small number of times. The DNA of the CDR3 is TGTGCCAGCAGCACCCGGGACCACTACAATGAGCAGTTCTTC. It encodes CASSTRDHYNEQFF. V and J are TRBV9 and TRBJ2-1, with D perhaps matching TRBD1 or TRBD2 (5 bases each). V was clipped by 4 bases and J by 3 bases, with 11 bases between them. This CDR3 contains 14 residues. Germline V gene data show CDR1 as SGDLS and CDR2 as YYNGEE.

This clonotype was counted only a few times. This rearrangement joins TRBV5-4 to TRBJ1-1, with D maybe TRBD1 (6 bases). V was shortened by 7 bases and J by 7 bases, with 14 bases between the two germline ends. The CDR3 has 12 amino acids. Looked up from germline, CDR1 is SGHNT and CDR2 is YYREEE (reference sequence). The CDR3 bases are TGTGCCAGCGCCAACAGGGAAGGTGAAGCTTTCTTT. Its translation: CASANREGEAFF.

The chain employs TRBV5-1 and TRBJ2-6; possible D gene TRBD2, 5 bases. The CDR3 is 17 residues long. Germline V gene data show CDR1 as SGHRS and CDR2 as YFSETQ. V was shortened by 1 base and J by 0 bases, with 11 bases between the two germline ends. CDR3 coding DNA: TGCGCCAGCAGCTTGAGTGGACTGCTCTCTGGGGCCAACGTCCTGACTTTC. Protein sequence: CASSLSGLLSGANVLTF. Full variable domain (outside the CDR3, taken from reference TRBV5-1 and TRBJ2-6): KAGVTQTPRYLIKTRGQQVTLSCSPISGHRSVSWYQQTPGQGLQFLFEYFSETQRNKGNFPGRFSGRQFSNSRSEMNVSTLELGDSALYLCASSLSGLLSGANVLTFGAGSRLTVL.

This clonotype was detected a few times. The gene calls are TRBV6-1 and TRBJ1-2; no clear D gene. This CDR3 is 15 amino acids long. V lost 3 bases, J lost 0 bases, and 11 bases lay in between. CDR1 and CDR2 from the germline V gene are MNHNS and SASEGT. The CDR3 spells CASSDTTPANYGYTF. For the CDR3, the DNA is TGTGCCAGCAGTGACACCACCCCAGCTAACTATGGCTACACCTTC.

Of note for this clonotype: A read error may produce the germline difference seen at one junction end. Here the CDR3 reads CARSPGLNYGYTF. In nucleotides, the CDR3 is TGTGCCAGGAGCCCCGGGCTGAACTATGGCTACACCTTC. The chain couples TRBV4-2 to TRBJ1-2; the D is unclear. The V gene's germline CDR1 is LGHNA and CDR2 YNFKEQ. The CDR3 contains 13 residues.

V is TRBV5-1 and J is TRBJ2-7; maybe TRBD2 (5 bases). The CDR3 runs to 17 residues. CDR1 is SGHRS, CDR2 YFSETQ, per germline. V lost 2 bases and J 0 bases, leaving 18 bases between the germline ends. CDR3 in amino acids: CASSLGPSTRSSYEQYF. The DNA for the CDR3 is TGCGCCAGCAGCTTAGGCCCCTCCACTAGGAGCTCCTACGAGCAGTACTTC.

This clonotype was found many times. This CDR3 is CASSLGSGDGELFF. The CDR3 DNA sequence: TGTGCCAGCAGCTTAGGATCGGGGGACGGGGAGCTGTTTTTT. The chain recombines TRBV11-1 with TRBJ2-2; D perhaps matches TRBD2 (6 bases). This CDR3 has 14 residues. Germline CDR1 reads SGHAT; CDR2 reads FQDESV (reference sequence). Trimming pared 1 base from V and 7 bases from J, leaving 10 bases between.

The chain recombines TRBV12-3 or TRBV12-4 with TRBJ1-5; no definite D call. Deletions cut 3 bases from V and 5 bases from J, with 8 bases between. The CDR3 has 13 amino acids. The CDR3 loop is CASSLVLDQPQHF. The CDR3 region has the DNA TGTGCCAGCAGTTTGGTCTTGGATCAGCCCCAGCATTTT.

This clonotype was seen at least ten times. DNA of the CDR3: TGTGCCAGCAGTGAAAGACCCTCCTACGAGCAGTACTTC. Its translation: CASSERPSYEQYF. V and J are TRBV2 and TRBJ2-7, with D hard to call. Germline loops: CDR1 SNHLY, CDR2 FYNNEI. This CDR3 spans 13 amino acids. With 2 bases removed from V and 0 bases from J, the gap between germline ends came to 5 bases.

This clonotype has a handful of counts. The gene calls are TRBV2 and TRBJ1-1; a weak D match, TRBD1 (6 bases). Per germline, CDR1 SNHLY and CDR2 FYNNEI. The CDR3 spans 17 residues. V was shortened by 6 bases and J by 1 base, with 21 bases between the two germline ends. The chain's CDR3 is CASRVEGGGIANTEAFF. The CDR3, as DNA: TGTGCCAGCAGGGTGGAGGGAGGGGGTATAGCGAACACTGAAGCTTTCTTT. The complete variable domain, with remaining parts taken from reference TRBV2 and TRBJ1-1, reads EPEVTQTPSHQVTQMGQEVILRCVPISNHLYFYWYRQILGQKVEFLVSFYNNEISEKSEIFDDQFSVERPDGSNFTLKIRSTKLEDSAMYFCASRVEGGGIANTEAFFGQGTRLTVV.